A single sample gave rise to the 26 T cell receptor beta chains below, sequenced in a study of neurological immune-mediated disorders. TCRdb re-derived calls from the 5' RACE reads in MiXCR, one entry per CDR3 protein. This table has about 55,000 distinct CDR3 sequences, roughly 4% appearing once. Sequencing was performed on PBMCs. The source is a man aged 25-40 years with multiple sclerosis.

This clonotype was recorded many times. The chain has TRBV7-8 and TRBJ2-3, with 9 bases fitting TRBD1. J gave up 0 bases and V 7 bases, and 5 bases lay outside the gene matches. This CDR3 contains 15 residues. The V gene's germline CDR1 is SGHVS and CDR2 FQNEAQ. CDR3 bases: TGTGCCAGCAAAGCACAGGGGGCTAGCACAGATACGCAGTATTTT. Its protein is CASKAQGASTDTQYF.

This clonotype was detected many times. This chain uses TRBV12-3 or TRBV12-4 with TRBJ1-2; 8 nucleotides line up with TRBD1. V gave up 3 bases and J gave up 5 bases; unmatched junction bases: 5. The CDR3 is made up of 14 amino acids. This chain's CDR3 is CASSFGTGYYGYTF. The CDR3 coding sequence is TGTGCCAGCAGTTTTGGGACAGGCTATTATGGCTACACCTTC.

This clonotype has more than one count but fewer than ten. Just one base apart from a much larger clone, this may be a read error. The chain couples TRBV4-1 to TRBJ2-5; TRBD2 matches at 8 bases. Unmatched junction bases numbered 5, after V lost 3 bases and J lost 2 bases. The CDR3 is 15 residues long. From germline, CDR1 is MGHRA and CDR2 YSYEKL. The CDR3 is CASSQGTRGQETQYF. In DNA form, the CDR3 reads TGCGCCAGCAGCCAGGGGACTAGAGGTCAAGAGACCCAGTACTTC.

This clonotype was seen only a few times. The chain employs TRBV7-6 and TRBJ2-6; 9 positions agree with TRBD1. The V gene's germline CDR1 is SGHVS and CDR2 FNYEAQ. V was pared by 5 bases and J by 0 bases, with 5 bases of the junction left unmatched. The CDR3 spans 17 residues. Here the CDR3 DNA reads TGTGCCAGCAGCCCCCGGGACAGGGACTCTGGGGCCAACGTCCTGACTTTC. Protein sequence: CASSPRDRDSGANVLTF.

Many counts were recorded for this clonotype. The chain has TRBV7-9 and TRBJ1-1; no clear D gene. There are 14 residues in the CDR3. V dropped 1 base and J dropped 0 bases, with 6 bases sitting between them. The germline gives CDR1 SEHNR, CDR2 FQNEAQ (reference sequence). CDR3 in amino acids: CASSLVGMNTEAFF. In DNA form, the CDR3 reads TGTGCCAGCAGCTTAGTAGGCATGAACACTGAAGCTTTCTTT.

This clonotype has at least ten counts. The genes are TRBV12-3 or TRBV12-4 and TRBJ1-4; D is unclear. The CDR3 length is 14 residues. V lost 3 bases, J lost 8 bases, and 13 bases lay in between. CDR3 loop: CASSLRRGNEKLFF. Written as DNA, the CDR3 is TGTGCCAGCAGTTTGCGGCGGGGAAACGAAAAACTGTTTTTT.

This clonotype was recorded at least ten times. V is TRBV20-1 and J is TRBJ1-1; a weak D match, TRBD1 (5 bases). Trimming took 0 bases from V and 4 from J, leaving 18 bases between them. The V gene's germline CDR1 is DFQATT and CDR2 SNEGSKA (reference sequence). The CDR3 has 16 residues. In nucleotides, the CDR3 is TGCAGTGCTAGAGATGTCTCCCGGGGGTGGATCACTGAAGCTTTCTTT. The encoded protein is CSARDVSRGWITEAFF.

This clonotype was seen repeatedly, ten times or more. This chain uses TRBV5-1 with TRBJ2-1, with TRBD2 identical over 8 bases. Trimming removed 0 bases from V and 8 bases from J; junction bases left unmatched: 7. There are 15 residues in the CDR3. Germline V gene sequence: CDR1 SGHRS, CDR2 YFSETQ. CDR3 DNA sequence: TGCGCCAGCAGCTTGGTAGCGGGGCCGAGGGATGAGCAGTTCTTC. This translates into CASSLVAGPRDEQFF.

Many counts were recorded for this clonotype. The chain couples TRBV12-3 or TRBV12-4 to TRBJ1-3; no firm D call. The length of the CDR3 is 14 residues. Trimming cost V 4 bases and J 0 bases, with 7 bases left between them. The CDR3 protein is CASSSDDSGNTIYF. In DNA, the CDR3 is TGTGCCAGCAGTTCGGACGACTCTGGAAACACCATATATTTT.

In its sample, this clonotype was seen a few times. Given a much more abundant clone one base away, this may be a read error. The J gene is TRBJ1-2, the V gene TRBV3-1; D remains unclear. The CDR3 sequence is 11 residues long. Per the germline V gene, CDR1 is LGHDT and CDR2 is YNNKEL (reference sequence). This CDR3 is CASRQDRGYTF. In DNA, the CDR3 is TGTGCCAGCAGACAAGATCGGGGCTACACCTTC.

This clonotype has at least ten counts. V is TRBV7-2 and J is TRBJ2-5; TRBD2 is a possible D gene (6 bases). CDR3 size: 17 residues. The V end was cut by 3 bases, the J end by 3 bases, with 20 bases between. Germline CDR1 reads SGHTA; CDR2 reads FQGNSA. CDR3 in amino acids: CASSFINLGGEKETQYF. The DNA for the CDR3 is TGTGCCAGCAGCTTCATTAACCTCGGGGGTGAAAAAGAGACCCAGTACTTC.

Many counts were recorded for this clonotype. The V call is TRBV20-1, the J call TRBJ1-2; 8 nucleotides match TRBD1. V trimming: 4 bases; J trimming: 8 bases; junction bases outside the gene matches: 12. The germline CDR1 and CDR2 sequences are DFQATT and SNEGSKA (reference sequence). The CDR3 runs 14 residues. The CDR3: CSANDGQGARGYTF. The CDR3 DNA follows: TGCAGTGCTAATGACGGCCAGGGGGCGAGAGGCTACACCTTC.

This clonotype was counted ten times or more. The chain employs TRBV25-1 and TRBJ1-2, with TRBD1 as a possible D gene (5 bases). V lost 3 bases and J 5 bases, leaving 10 bases between the germline ends. This CDR3 has 13 residues. Germline assignment: CDR1 MGHDK and CDR2 SYGVNS. Here the CDR3 DNA reads TGTGCCAGCAGTGACCCAGGGCCGTATGGCTACACCTTC. Translating gives CASSDPGPYGYTF.

The table lists this clonotype with many counts. The chain has TRBV7-2 and TRBJ2-1; maybe TRBD2 (5 bases). V was shortened by 3 bases and J by 7 bases, with 16 bases between the two germline ends. CDR1 and CDR2 (germline): SGHTA, FQGNSA. This CDR3 contains 15 residues. In DNA form, the CDR3 reads TGTGCCAGCAGCTTCCAGGCGGGTACGGTTAATGAGCAGTTCTTC. This gives the protein CASSFQAGTVNEQFF.

This clonotype was recorded at least ten times. The V call is TRBV20-1, the J call TRBJ2-3; 11 nucleotides agree with TRBD2. J gave up 5 bases and V 3 bases, and 10 bases lay outside the gene matches. From germline, CDR1 is DFQATT and CDR2 SNEGSKA (reference sequence). There are 16 residues in the CDR3. CDR3 region: CSASESTSGSGDTQYF. Here the CDR3 DNA reads TGCAGTGCTAGTGAAAGTACTAGCGGGAGCGGAGATACGCAGTATTTT.

The table lists this clonotype with many counts. V usage is TRBV9 and J usage is TRBJ1-2, with a possible D match to TRBD1 (5 bases). The CDR3 is made up of 14 amino acids. Between the trimmed V and J ends, which lost 0 bases and 6 bases, there was a span of 12 bases. Per germline, CDR1 SGDLS and CDR2 YYNGEE. CDR3 residues: CASSVVVTGHGYTF. The CDR3 DNA reads as TGTGCCAGCAGCGTAGTCGTAACGGGGCATGGCTACACCTTC. Full variable domain (outside the CDR3, taken from reference TRBV9 and TRBJ1-2): DSGVTQTPKHLITATGQRVTLRCSPRSGDLSVYWYQQSLDQGLQFLIQYYNGEERAKGNILERFSAQQFPDLHSELNLSSLELGDSALYFCASSVVVTGHGYTFGSGTRLTVV.

Comments on this clonotype: This clone may be a read error of a much larger clone one base away. This chain connects TRBV29-1 to TRBJ2-3, with D possibly matching TRBD2 (6 bases). Germline CDR1 and CDR2: SQVTM and ANQGSEA. The length of the CDR3 is 13 residues. CDR3 in DNA: TGCAGCGTTGATTTGCAGGGAGGAGATATGCAGTATTTT. This gives the protein CSVDLQGGDMQYF.

This clonotype was seen ten or more times. The chain carries TRBV4-1 and TRBJ1-1, with unresolved D. The V gene's germline CDR1 is MGHRA and CDR2 YSYEKL. The V gene lost 3 bases and the J gene lost 1 base, with 12 bases spanning the gap. This CDR3 is built from 15 residues. CDR3 amino acids: CASSQRDTGNTEAFF. DNA for the CDR3: TGCGCCAGCAGCCAGAGAGACACGGGGAACACTGAAGCTTTCTTT.

This clonotype has at least ten counts. The chain links TRBV5-1 to TRBJ1-1; D uncertain. Germline V gives CDR1 SGHRS, CDR2 YFSETQ. The CDR3 totals 15 residues. The V end lost 0 bases, the J end lost 1 base, and 10 bases lay between the germline ends. The CDR3 reads CASSLGKSRNTEAFF. Here the CDR3 DNA reads TGCGCCAGCAGCTTGGGGAAGTCACGGAACACTGAAGCTTTCTTT.

There are many counts of this clonotype. The J gene is TRBJ2-7, the V gene TRBV5-1, with 8 nucleotides matching TRBD1. CDR3 length: 12 residues. From germline, CDR1 is SGHRS and CDR2 YFSETQ. V shed 4 bases and J 6 bases; nucleotides not matched to a gene: 3. The CDR3 nucleotides are TGCGCCAGCAGCCCAGGGGGCAGCGAGCAGTACTTC. It is translated as CASSPGGSEQYF.

This clonotype was seen more than once but under ten times. This chain uses TRBV5-1 with TRBJ1-1; D ambiguous. This CDR3 is 13 amino acids long. The V and J ends lost 2 bases and 3 bases respectively, with 8 bases between them. Per the germline V gene, CDR1 is SGHRS and CDR2 is YFSETQ. The CDR3 reads CASSLDGYTEAFF. CDR3 sequence (DNA): TGCGCCAGCAGCTTAGACGGCTACACTGAAGCTTTCTTT.

The table lists this clonotype with many counts. The rearrangement uses TRBV15 and TRBJ2-2; 8 bases fit TRBD1. The ends lost 2 bases at V and 0 bases at J; junction bases unmatched: 2. Germline loops: CDR1 LNHNV, CDR2 YYDKDF (reference sequence). The CDR3 is 16 amino acids. DNA of the CDR3: TGTGCCACCAGCAGACGACAGGGGACGAACACCGGGGAGCTGTTTTTT. As protein: CATSRRQGTNTGELFF. Using reference TRBV15 and TRBJ2-2 for the parts outside the CDR3, the full variable domain is DAMVIQNPRYQVTQFGKPVTLSCSQTLNHNVMYWYQQKSSQAPKLLFHYYDKDFNNEADTPDNFQSRRPNTSFCFLDIRSPGLGDTAMYLCATSRRQGTNTGELFFGEGSRLTVL.

In this sample, this clonotype turned up a few times. A read error may be the cause here, since a much bigger clone is one base away. DNA of the CDR3: TGTGCCAGCAGCCAAACAGGGGGAAATGGCTACACCTTC. It translates to CASSQTGGNGYTF. The V gene is TRBV7-6, the J gene TRBJ1-2; 8 bases are a match to TRBD1. Trimming removed 5 bases from V and 6 bases from J; junction bases left unmatched: 5. Germline V gene sequence: CDR1 SGHVS, CDR2 FNYEAQ. The CDR3 is made up of 13 amino acids.

This clonotype has ten or more counts. The chain links TRBV12-3 or TRBV12-4 to TRBJ1-2; D remains ambiguous. Trimming took 3 bases from V and 5 from J, leaving 4 bases between them. The CDR3 spans 11 residues. The CDR3 DNA reads as TGTGCCAGCAGTTTTAGTTATGGCTACACCTTC. This sequence encodes CASSFSYGYTF.

This clonotype occurred many times. V usage is TRBV5-1 and J usage is TRBJ2-4, with 8 nucleotides matching TRBD1. The CDR3 sequence is 14 residues long. The junction had 4 bases not matched to a gene; V was cut back by 0 bases and J by 8 bases. Per the germline V gene, CDR1 is SGHRS and CDR2 is YFSETQ. Here the CDR3 reads CASSLGHRGDIQYF. The CDR3 region has the DNA TGCGCCAGCAGCTTGGGCCACAGGGGGGACATTCAGTACTTC. The complete variable domain, with remaining parts taken from reference TRBV5-1 and TRBJ2-4, reads KAGVTQTPRYLIKTRGQQVTLSCSPISGHRSVSWYQQTPGQGLQFLFEYFSETQRNKGNFPGRFSGRQFSNSRSEMNVSTLELGDSALYLCASSLGHRGDIQYFGAGTRLSVL.

This clonotype has at least ten counts. The chain uses TRBV20-1 and TRBJ2-3; 7 bases are shared with TRBD2. The CDR3 covers 16 residues. Germline CDR1 reads DFQATT; CDR2 reads SNEGSKA (reference sequence). V shed 0 bases, J shed 1 base, and the junction held 7 bases outside the gene matches. CDR3 nucleotides: TGCAGTGCTAGAGATGGTGCGGGGGTTCGCACAGATACGCAGTATTTT. This codes for CSARDGAGVRTDTQYF.